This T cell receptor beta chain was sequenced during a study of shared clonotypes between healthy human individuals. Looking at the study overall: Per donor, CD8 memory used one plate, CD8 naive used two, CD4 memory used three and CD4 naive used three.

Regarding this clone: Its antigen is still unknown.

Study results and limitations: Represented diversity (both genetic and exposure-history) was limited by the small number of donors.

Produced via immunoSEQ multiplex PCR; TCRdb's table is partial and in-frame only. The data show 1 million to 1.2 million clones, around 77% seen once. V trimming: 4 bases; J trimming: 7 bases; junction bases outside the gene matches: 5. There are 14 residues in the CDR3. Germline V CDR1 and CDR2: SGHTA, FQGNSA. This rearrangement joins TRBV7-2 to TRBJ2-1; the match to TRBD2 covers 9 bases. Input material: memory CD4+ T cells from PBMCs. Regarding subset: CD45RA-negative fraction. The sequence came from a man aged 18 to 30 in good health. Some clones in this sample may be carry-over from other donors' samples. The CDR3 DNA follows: TGTGCCAGCAGCTGGGGCGGGAGGGGGAATGAGCAGTTCTTC. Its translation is CASSWGGRGNEQFF.